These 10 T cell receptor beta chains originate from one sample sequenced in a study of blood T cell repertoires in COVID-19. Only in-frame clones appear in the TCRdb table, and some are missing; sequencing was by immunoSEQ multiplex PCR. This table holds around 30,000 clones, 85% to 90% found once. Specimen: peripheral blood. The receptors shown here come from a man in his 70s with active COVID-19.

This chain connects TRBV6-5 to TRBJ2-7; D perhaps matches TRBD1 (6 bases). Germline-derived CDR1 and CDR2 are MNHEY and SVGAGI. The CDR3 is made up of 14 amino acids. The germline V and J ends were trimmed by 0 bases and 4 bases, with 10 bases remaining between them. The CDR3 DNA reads TGTGCCAGCAGTTACTCGAGAGGGGGTTACGAGCAGTACTTC. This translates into CASSYSRGGYEQYF.

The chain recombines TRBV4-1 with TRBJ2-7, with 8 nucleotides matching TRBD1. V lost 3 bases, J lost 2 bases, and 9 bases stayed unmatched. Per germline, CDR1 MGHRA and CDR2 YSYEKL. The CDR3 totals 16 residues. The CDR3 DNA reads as TGCGCCAGCAGCCATGGGGGAACAGGGGGAGCCTACGAGCAGTACTTC. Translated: CASSHGGTGGAYEQYF.

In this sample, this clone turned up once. The CDR3 region is CATSRVARANTEAFF. CDR3 in DNA: TGTGCCACCAGCAGAGTCGCGCGTGCGAACACTGAAGCTTTCTTT. The chain is built from TRBV15 and TRBJ1-1; no reliable D call. The germline V gene encodes CDR1 LNHNV and CDR2 YYDKDF (reference sequence). The CDR3 spans 15 residues. Trimming pared 1 base from V and 1 base from J, leaving 10 bases between.

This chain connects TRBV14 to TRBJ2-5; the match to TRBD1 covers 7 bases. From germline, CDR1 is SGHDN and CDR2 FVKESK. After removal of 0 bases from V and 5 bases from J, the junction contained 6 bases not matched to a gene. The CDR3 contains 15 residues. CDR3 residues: CASSQDRGQVETQYF. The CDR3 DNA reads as TGTGCCAGCAGCCAAGATAGGGGGCAGGTCGAGACCCAGTACTTC.

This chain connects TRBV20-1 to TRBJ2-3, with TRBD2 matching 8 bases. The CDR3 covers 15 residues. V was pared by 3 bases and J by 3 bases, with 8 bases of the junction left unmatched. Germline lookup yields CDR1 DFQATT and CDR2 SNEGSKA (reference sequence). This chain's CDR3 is CSASDPGGPTDTQYF. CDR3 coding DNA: TGCAGTGCTAGTGATCCGGGAGGGCCTACAGATACGCAGTATTTT.

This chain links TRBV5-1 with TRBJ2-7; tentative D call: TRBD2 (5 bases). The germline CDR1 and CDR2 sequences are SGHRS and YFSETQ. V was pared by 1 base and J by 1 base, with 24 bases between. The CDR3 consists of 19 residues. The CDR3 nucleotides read TGCGCCAGCAGCTTGAAAGCCCCAGCCCTACCGGGAACTTCCTACGAGCAGTACTTC. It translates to CASSLKAPALPGTSYEQYF.

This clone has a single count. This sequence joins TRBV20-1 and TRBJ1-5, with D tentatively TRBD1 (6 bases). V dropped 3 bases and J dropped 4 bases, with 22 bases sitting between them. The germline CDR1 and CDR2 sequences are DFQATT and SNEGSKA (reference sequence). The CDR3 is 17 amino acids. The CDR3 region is CSASSVRDTPINQPQHF. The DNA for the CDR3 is TGCAGTGCTAGTTCTGTTCGGGACACTCCTATAAATCAGCCCCAGCATTTT.

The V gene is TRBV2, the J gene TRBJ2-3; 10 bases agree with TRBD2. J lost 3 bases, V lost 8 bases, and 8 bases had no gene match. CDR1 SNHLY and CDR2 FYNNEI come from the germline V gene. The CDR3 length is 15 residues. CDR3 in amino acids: CASLSGRYDTDTQYF. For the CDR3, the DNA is TGTGCCAGCCTTAGCGGGAGGTATGATACAGATACGCAGTATTTT.

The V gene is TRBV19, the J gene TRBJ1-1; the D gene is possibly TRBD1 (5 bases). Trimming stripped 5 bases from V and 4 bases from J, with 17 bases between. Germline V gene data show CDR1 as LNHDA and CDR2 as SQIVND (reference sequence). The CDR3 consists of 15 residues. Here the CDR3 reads CASSFDDGGGTEAFF. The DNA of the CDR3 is TGTGCCAGTAGTTTCGATGATGGGGGGGGCACTGAAGCTTTCTTT.

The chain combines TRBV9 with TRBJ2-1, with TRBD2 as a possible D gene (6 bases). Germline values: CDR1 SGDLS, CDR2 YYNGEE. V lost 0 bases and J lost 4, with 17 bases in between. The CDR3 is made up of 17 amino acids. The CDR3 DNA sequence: TGTGCCAGCAGCGTAGGGTTGGGGGGAGACCCTTACAATGAGCAGTTCTTC. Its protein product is CASSVGLGGDPYNEQFF.